This TCR beta chain came from a study of blood T cell repertoires in COVID-19. Study context: Acute and convalescent COVID-19 specimens originated in the United States, Italy and Spain.

The method was immunoSEQ multiplex PCR; TCRdb's version includes in-frame clones alone and lacks a portion of them. The table lists around 270,000 clones, approximately 83% of them singletons. In its sample, this clone was seen once. Participants had their cohort set by participant-reported clinical history. Recovered participants had two consecutive negative NP/OP PCR tests, healthcare professional clearance, or symptom resolution. This TCR derives from a young woman who had recovered from COVID-19. Sequencing was performed on PBMCs or T cells enriched from blood (not recorded which).

The CDR3 here is CASSLGGGNYEQYF. The CDR3, as DNA: TGTGCCAGCAGCCTCGGGGGGGGCAACTACGAGCAGTACTTC. The V gene is TRBV6-5, the J gene TRBJ2-7; 8 nucleotides agree with TRBD2. The trim removed 6 bases at V and 3 bases at J, leaving 7 bases unmatched. Germline CDR1 and CDR2: MNHEY and SVGAGI. The CDR3 contains 14 residues.